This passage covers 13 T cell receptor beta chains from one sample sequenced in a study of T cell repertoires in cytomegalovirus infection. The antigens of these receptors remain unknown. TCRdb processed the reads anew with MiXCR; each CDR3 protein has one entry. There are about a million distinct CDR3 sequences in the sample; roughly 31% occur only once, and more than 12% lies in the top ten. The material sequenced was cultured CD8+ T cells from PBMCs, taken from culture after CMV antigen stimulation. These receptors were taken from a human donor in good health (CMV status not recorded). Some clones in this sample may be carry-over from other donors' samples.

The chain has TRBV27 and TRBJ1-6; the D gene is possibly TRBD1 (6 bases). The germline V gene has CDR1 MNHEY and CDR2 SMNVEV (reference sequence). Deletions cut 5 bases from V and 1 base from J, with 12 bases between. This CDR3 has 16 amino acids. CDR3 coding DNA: TGTGCCAGCAGTATCCTACAGGGTTCCTATAATTCACCCCTCCACTTT. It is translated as CASSILQGSYNSPLHF.

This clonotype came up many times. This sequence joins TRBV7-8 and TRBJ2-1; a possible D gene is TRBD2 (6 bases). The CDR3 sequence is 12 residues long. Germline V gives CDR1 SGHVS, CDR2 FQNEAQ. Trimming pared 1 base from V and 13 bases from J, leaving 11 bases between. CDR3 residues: CASSLGRGGQFF. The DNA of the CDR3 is TGTGCCAGCAGCTTAGGGAGGGGAGGTCAGTTCTTC.

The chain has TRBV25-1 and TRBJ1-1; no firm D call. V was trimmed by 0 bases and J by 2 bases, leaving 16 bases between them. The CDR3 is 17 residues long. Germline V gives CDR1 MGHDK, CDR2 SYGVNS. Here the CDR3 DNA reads TGTGCCAGCAGTGAATATTTCCAGAGAACGGTTAACACTGAAGCTTTCTTT. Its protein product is CASSEYFQRTVNTEAFF.

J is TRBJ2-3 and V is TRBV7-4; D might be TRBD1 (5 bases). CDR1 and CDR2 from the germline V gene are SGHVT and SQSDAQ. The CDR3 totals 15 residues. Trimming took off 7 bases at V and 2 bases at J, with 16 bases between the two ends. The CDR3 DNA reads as TGTGCCAGCACCCCTCGACAGCTATACACAGATACGCAGTATTTT. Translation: CASTPRQLYTDTQYF.

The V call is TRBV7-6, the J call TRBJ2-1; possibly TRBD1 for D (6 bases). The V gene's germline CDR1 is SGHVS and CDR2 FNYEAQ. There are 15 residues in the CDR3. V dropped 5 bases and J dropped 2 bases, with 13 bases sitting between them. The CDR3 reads CASSETGRPYNEQFF. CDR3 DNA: TGTGCCAGCAGCGAGACAGGCCGCCCCTACAATGAGCAGTTCTTC.

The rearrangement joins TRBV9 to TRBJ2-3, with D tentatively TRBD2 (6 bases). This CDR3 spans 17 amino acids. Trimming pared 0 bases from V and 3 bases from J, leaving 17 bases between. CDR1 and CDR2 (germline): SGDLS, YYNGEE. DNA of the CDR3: TGTGCCAGCAGCGTAGCTGGGGGAGGCAGCCTAACAGATACGCAGTATTTT. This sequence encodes CASSVAGGGSLTDTQYF.

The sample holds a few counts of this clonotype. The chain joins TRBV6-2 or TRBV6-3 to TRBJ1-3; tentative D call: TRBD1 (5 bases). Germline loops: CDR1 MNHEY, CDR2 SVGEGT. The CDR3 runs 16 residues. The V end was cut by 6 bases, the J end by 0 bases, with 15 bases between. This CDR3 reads CASSRTGFDSGNTIYF. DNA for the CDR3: TGTGCCAGCAGCCGCACAGGATTTGACTCTGGAAACACCATATATTTT.

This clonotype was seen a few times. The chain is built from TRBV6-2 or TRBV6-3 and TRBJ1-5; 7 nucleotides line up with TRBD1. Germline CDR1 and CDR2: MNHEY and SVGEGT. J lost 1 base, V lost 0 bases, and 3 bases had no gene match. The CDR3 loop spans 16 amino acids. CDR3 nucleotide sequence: TGTGCCAGCAGTTACTCGAGACAGGGCAGCAATCAGCCCCAGCATTTT. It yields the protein CASSYSRQGSNQPQHF.

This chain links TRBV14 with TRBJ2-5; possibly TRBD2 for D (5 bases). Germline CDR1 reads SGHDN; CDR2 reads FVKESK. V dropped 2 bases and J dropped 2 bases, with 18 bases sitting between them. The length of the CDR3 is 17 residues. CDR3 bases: TGTGCCAGCAGCCAAATAGGAACTAGTCTAGGACAAGAGACCCAGTACTTC. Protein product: CASSQIGTSLGQETQYF.

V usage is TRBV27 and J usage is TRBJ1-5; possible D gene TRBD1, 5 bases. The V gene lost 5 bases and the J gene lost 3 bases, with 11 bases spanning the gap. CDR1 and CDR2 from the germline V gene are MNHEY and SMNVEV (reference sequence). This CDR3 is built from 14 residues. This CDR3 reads CASSHGGNNQPQHF. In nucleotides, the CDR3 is TGTGCCAGCAGTCACGGGGGGAACAATCAGCCCCAGCATTTT.

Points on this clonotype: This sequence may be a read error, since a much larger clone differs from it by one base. CDR3 in DNA: TGTACCAGCAGCTTATATCCCGGGACAGGGGTGATTGAGCAGTTCTTC. Translation gives CTSSLYPGTGVIEQFF. The chain recombines TRBV7-9 with TRBJ2-1, with 10 bases matching TRBD1. This CDR3 has 16 residues. From germline, CDR1 is SEHNR and CDR2 FQNEAQ (reference sequence).

CDR3 in DNA: TGTGCCACAAGCGGGGGTATGCCATACGAGCAGTACTTC. It translates to CATSGGMPYEQYF. This sequence joins TRBV15 and TRBJ2-7; 8 nucleotides match TRBD2. V was clipped by 9 bases and J by 4 bases; unmatched bases: 8. The CDR3 loop spans 13 amino acids. Germline CDR1 is LNHNV and CDR2 is YYDKDF (reference sequence).

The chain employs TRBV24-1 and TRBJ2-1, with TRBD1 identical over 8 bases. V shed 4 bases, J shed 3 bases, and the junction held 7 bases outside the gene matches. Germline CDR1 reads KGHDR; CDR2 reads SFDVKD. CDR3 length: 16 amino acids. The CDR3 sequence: CATSDKDRGGYNEQFF. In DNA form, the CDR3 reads TGTGCCACCAGTGACAAAGACAGGGGTGGCTACAATGAGCAGTTCTTC.